The TCR beta chain described here comes from a study of blood T cell repertoires in COVID-19. About the research overall: Donors in the United States, Italy and Spain gave samples during acute or convalescent COVID-19.

Per the original data handling: Reference gene primer amplification yielded estimated nucleated cell counts. Profiled with immunoSEQ multiplex PCR; TCRdb holds only in-frame clones, not every one. V and J calls and clone size are given by that table; D and trimming were obtained from the DNA. The sample contains about 200,000 clones, 85% to 90% of which appear only once. The germline gives CDR1 LNHNV, CDR2 YYDKDF (reference sequence). This CDR3 spans 14 amino acids. With 3 bases clipped from V and 5 bases from J, the junction kept 6 bases outside the gene matches. The sample comprised peripheral blood. This receptor was identified in a man aged 55 to 70 with acute or convalescent COVID-19. The chain couples TRBV15 to TRBJ1-1, with 7 bases aligning to TRBD1. CDR3 DNA sequence: TGTGCCACCAGCAGCGACAGGGAAGAAACTGAAGCTTTCTTT. Its translation: CATSSDREETEAFF.